This TCR beta chain was sequenced in a study of T cells in Graves' hyperthyroidism and ophthalmopathy (dated by TCRdb to the late 2010s). As for the study more broadly: Peripheral blood was sampled at the time of initial diagnosis, prior to any treatment. Prospective prediction of ophthalmopathy was tested in an independent validation cohort of under 20 hyperthyroidism patients and around 16 patients who later progressed to ophthalmopathy. The study also compared thyroid tissue and blood T-cell repertoires from five or six Graves' hyperthyroidism patients. The paper reports TCR Vbeta CDR3 sequencing of some 140 peripheral blood samples: some 44 ophthalmopathy, fewer than 80 hyperthyroidism and roughly 17 progressor patients. After sampling, hyperthyroidism patients received methimazole starting at 30 mg daily, and ophthalmopathy patients received high-dose intravenous methylprednisolone. The approximately 100 discovery patients were randomly split 7:3 into training and test sets. To identify distinguishing TCR V-J signatures, a discovery cohort of around 98 patients was used, comprising 43 with Graves' ophthalmopathy and around 60 with stable Graves' hyperthyroidism.

With respect to this clonotype: Its cognate antigen has yet to be identified. Per-base quality was not reported, and no clone a single base away is much larger than it.

Overall study outcomes, separate from this receptor: Most expanded thyroid clonotypes (frequency above 0.001) were also found in blood, which suggests that blood repertoires may mirror thyroid immune responses. No statistical method was used to fix the sample size in advance, and group allocation was not hidden from the investigators. In validation, progression to ophthalmopathy was predicted by the model with 70.59% sensitivity and 72% to 85% specificity, a median of approximately 7.1 months before onset. Ophthalmopathy was separated from stable hyperthyroidism by a 13 V-J signature model, with 85% to 90% sensitivity and roughly 81% specificity obtained in cross-validation and 80%/75% obtained in testing.

Amplification of TCR beta CDR3 regions was carried out from RNA transcripts. For the first round of RT-PCR on the TCR CDR3, the HTBI primer set was used together with the Qiagen OneStep RT-PCR kit. The libraries were constructed in a second round of multiplex PCR and then size-selected and purified. Sequencing of the libraries was done on an Illumina HiSeq2000 using paired-end 100 bp reads. In the paper's pipeline: Raw data were processed with SOAPnuke, discarding reads with adapters, uncalled bases, mean Phred below 15, or no exact constant-primer or identifier match. COPE v1.2.5 was used to merge the high-quality paired reads, and each unique nucleotide sequence was defined as a clonotype. MiTCR v1.1 was used to align the clonotypes against IMGT TRBV, TRBD and TRBJ reference segments. Analysis was restricted to V-J combinations with a frequency above 0.0001, which covered about 99% of repertoires. The TCS score was defined as the ratio of F50 (clonal expansion) to E x V (chaos), calculated using BLOSUM62-based TCRdist between CDR3 peptides within each V-J. Welch's t-statistics and random forest reduced 500 to 650 V-J features to about 12, which were used in a naive Bayes classifier (R e1071). TCRdb redid the processing of the public reads, applying fastp at Q25 and MiXCR, and retained in-frame beta chains. One record per CDR3 amino acid sequence lists the most common genes and DNA. TCRdb's processing, not the authors' own work, is the source of the V and J calls. The sample data list over 400,000 distinct CDR3 sequences, and under 25% of these were observed just once. The ten largest clones take up approximately 54% of the sample.

In the ophthalmopathy patients, disease was moderately to severely active, with a Clinical Activity Score of 3 or more, a NOSPECS grade of 4 or more, and a duration of less than 3 months. The study excluded patients with uncontrolled infections, other autoimmune diseases, pregnancy or lactation. Clinical symptoms, serum thyroxine and TRAb, thyroid ultrasound, and orbital computed tomography formed the basis for the diagnoses. PBMCs were isolated from about 9.2 ml of fresh peripheral blood by Ficoll-Paque density gradient centrifugation. Total RNA was extracted using Trizol reagent, and RNA quality was assessed on an Agilent 2100 Bioanalyzer. V lost 6 bases and J lost 1 base; the stretch between them is 10 bases long. The CDR3 holds 15 amino acids from the cysteine to the phenylalanine. CDR3 DNA only is kept here, 45 bases in frame from base 1. Based on the germline V gene (reference sequence), the CDR1 and CDR2 sequences are LGHDT and YNNKEL.

The clonotype originates from a woman between 65 and 79 years old with Graves' ophthalmopathy. What was sequenced was blood. This chain joins TRBV3-1 to TRBJ2-6; the D segment is perhaps TRBD1 or TRBD2, each sharing 5 matched bases. The DNA reads TGTGCCAGCAGTCGAGGGGTGTCTGGGGCCAACGTCCTGACTTTC. This encodes CASSRGVSGANVLTF.